This TCR beta chain derives from a study of identical twins. This clonotype was counted between two and nine times. Its antigen is currently unknown. Findings and limits, study-wide: Among out-of-frame alpha sequences shared by twins, low generation probability occurred in excess.

TCRdb re-analysed the 5' RACE reads in MiXCR, keeping a single row per CDR3 protein. The table includes some 760,000 distinct CDR3 sequences, roughly 18% detected once. The CDR3 contains 14 residues. Germline-derived CDR1 and CDR2 are LNHDA and SQIVND (reference sequence). Deletions cut 4 bases from V and 1 base from J, with 10 bases between. These data are also associated with another study on T cells expressing NK-cell markers.

The chain combines TRBV19 with TRBJ1-1; D is perhaps TRBD1 (6 bases). Sample: PBMCs. The clonotype comes from a woman aged 18-29 years in good health. The CDR3 sequence: CASSTGHPNTEAFF. For the CDR3, the DNA is TGTGCCAGTAGTACGGGACACCCGAACACTGAAGCTTTCTTT.